This T cell receptor (beta chain) emerged from a study of blood T cell repertoires in COVID-19. Background on the study: COVID-19 samples collected from the United States, Italy and Spain covered acute and convalescent phases. In each case, the material was cDNA or gDNA derived from T cells, B-cell-depleted T cells, or PBMCs.

Original methodology: Nucleated cell counts were estimated from reference gene primer amplification. Method: immunoSEQ multiplex PCR; TCRdb's copy keeps in-frame clones and lacks some. V and J calls and clone size are those listed in that table; D and trimming were worked out from the DNA. Among 180,000 or so clones listed, around 83% were seen once. Deletions cut 1 base from V and 3 bases from J, with 6 bases between. Germline V gene data show CDR1 as LGHDT and CDR2 as YNNKEL (reference sequence). The CDR3 is 13 amino acids. Sequencing was carried out using peripheral blood. This clonotype was obtained from a woman aged 55 to 70 with acute or convalescent COVID-19. The rearrangement joins TRBV3-1 (or the pseudogene TRBV3-2) to TRBJ1-2; a possible D gene is TRBD1 (5 bases). CDR3 sequence reads: CASSQGGYYGYTF. The CDR3 DNA follows: TGTGCCAGCAGCCAAGGGGGCTACTATGGCTACACCTTC.